The 5 T cell receptor beta chains reported below all come from one sample, sequenced in a study of early T cells in non-severe SARS-CoV-2 infection. One entry per CDR3 protein, called by TCRdb with MiXCR from the 5' RACE reads. Of some 40,000 distinct CDR3 sequences detected, 5.3% appear once; the ten largest clones hold roughly 27%. The sequencing input was whole blood. The receptors shown here come from an adult who was a healthcare worker with PCR-confirmed SARS-CoV-2 infection or an uninfected control (not recorded which).

This clonotype was recorded at least ten times. The rearrangement uses TRBV7-2 and TRBJ1-2; D is unclear. Trimming left V 0 bases short and J 2 bases short, with 7 bases between. CDR3 length: 14 residues. Germline values: CDR1 SGHTA, CDR2 FQGNSA. The CDR3 DNA follows: TGTGCCAGCAGCTTAGCGCCGAAGAACTATGGCTACACCTTC. It encodes CASSLAPKNYGYTF.

The CDR3 sequence is CAWTAGFTDTQYF. The CDR3 coding sequence is TGTGCCTGGACGGCGGGATTCACAGATACGCAGTATTTT. The chain recombines TRBV30 with TRBJ2-3; D is possibly TRBD2 (6 bases). The germline V gene encodes CDR1 GTSNPN and CDR2 SVGIG (reference sequence). V lost 4 bases and J lost 2, with 10 bases in between. The CDR3 consists of 13 residues.

This clonotype was seen many times. The chain recombines TRBV18 with TRBJ1-1; the D is unclear. Deletions cut 2 bases from V and 2 bases from J, with 6 bases between. CDR3 length: 13 amino acids. Germline loops: CDR1 KGHSH, CDR2 LQKENI. CDR3 nucleotides: TGTGCCAGCTCACCAGGGGAAAACACTGAAGCTTTCTTT. It is translated as CASSPGENTEAFF. Based on the CDR3 plus reference TRBV18 and TRBJ1-1, the full variable domain is NAGVMQNPRHLVRRRGQEARLRCSPMKGHSHVYWYRQLPEEGLKFMVYLQKENIIDESGMPKERFSAEFPKEGPSILRIQQVVRGDSAAYFCASSPGENTEAFFGQGTRLTVV.

This clonotype was counted many times. The rearrangement uses TRBV30 and TRBJ2-7; tentative D call: TRBD1 (5 bases). CDR1 GTSNPN and CDR2 SVGIG come from the germline V gene (reference sequence). This CDR3 contains 13 residues. Trimming took off 8 bases at V and 3 bases at J, with 17 bases between the two ends. CDR3 region: CARKAGRDYEQYF. The CDR3 nucleotides read TGTGCCCGCAAGGCAGGGCGAGACTACGAGCAGTACTTC. The full variable domain, completed using reference TRBV30 and TRBJ2-7, is SQTIHQWPATLVQPVGSPLSLECTVEGTSNPNLYWYRQAAGRGLQLLFYSVGIGQISSEVPQNLSASRPQDRQFILSSKKLLLSDSGFYLCARKAGRDYEQYFGPGTRLTVT.

The genes are TRBV6-6 and TRBJ2-4; no clear D gene. CDR1 and CDR2 (germline): MNHNY, SVGAGI (reference sequence). With 5 bases removed from V and 0 bases from J, the gap between germline ends came to 11 bases. The CDR3 length is 15 residues. In nucleotides, the CDR3 is TGTGCCAGCAGTGGCCCAGGATTAGCCAAAAACATTCAGTACTTC. Translated, it gives CASSGPGLAKNIQYF.